A single sample gave rise to the 32 T cell receptor beta chains below, sequenced in a study of PD-1 and CTLA-4 blockade in melanoma. Sequencing was performed with immunoSEQ multiplex PCR; in TCRdb, only in-frame clones are kept and a portion is missing. The table shows tens of thousands of clones, with 75% to 95% occurring only once. The material was CD8+ T cells from peripheral blood, obtained from a patient given anti-PD-1 treatment. These receptors came from a human donor with melanoma.

This clone was detected only once. The V call is TRBV2, the J call TRBJ2-1; tentatively, D is TRBD1 or TRBD2 (5 bases each). Germline V gene data show CDR1 as SNHLY and CDR2 as FYNNEI. V lost 8 bases, J lost 11 bases, and 13 bases lay in between. The CDR3 extends over 11 amino acids. The CDR3 loop reads CASSRGRQQFF. The CDR3 region has the DNA TGTGCCAGCTCCCGGGGCCGCCAGCAGTTCTTC.

The chain employs TRBV28 and TRBJ2-3, with 8 bases lining up with TRBD2. Germline V lookup: CDR1 MDHEN, CDR2 SYDVKM. The CDR3 is 15 residues long. Trimming took 8 bases from V and 0 from J; bases not matched to a gene: 7. The CDR3 region has the DNA TGTGCCAGCTCTTTCGCTAGCGGGAGCACAGATACGCAGTATTTT. Translated, it gives CASSFASGSTDTQYF.

The chain is built from TRBV11-2 and TRBJ2-1; D not resolved. From germline, CDR1 is SGHAT and CDR2 FQNNGV. This CDR3 is built from 13 residues. V was cut by 0 bases and J by 10 bases, with 10 bases left in between. The CDR3 region is CASSLDADPEQFF. The CDR3 DNA is TGTGCCAGCAGCTTAGATGCCGATCCAGAGCAGTTCTTC.

The V call is TRBV27, the J call TRBJ2-7; 8 bases agree with TRBD1. Unmatched junction bases numbered 5, after V lost 4 bases and J lost 3 bases. The CDR3 spans 14 residues. Germline loops: CDR1 MNHEY, CDR2 SMNVEV (reference sequence). CDR3 DNA: TGTGCCAGCAGTTCCCGGGACAGGATCTACGAGCAGTACTTC. Translation gives CASSSRDRIYEQYF.

This clone was counted once. V and J are TRBV4-1 and TRBJ1-1; D not certain. Trimming took off 0 bases at V and 3 bases at J, with 11 bases between the two ends. This CDR3 has 15 residues. The germline CDR1 and CDR2 sequences are MGHRA and YSYEKL. CDR3 nucleotide sequence: TGCGCCAGCAGCCAAGAGGACGGGCTGTACACTGAAGCTTTCTTT. Encoded protein: CASSQEDGLYTEAFF.

The V gene is TRBV4-1, the J gene TRBJ2-7, with TRBD1 matching over 8 bases. In germline, CDR1 is MGHRA, CDR2 YSYEKL. The CDR3 sequence is 14 residues long. J was trimmed by 1 base and V by 4 bases; bases with no gene match: 3. As DNA, the CDR3 is TGCGCCAGCAGCCCCGGGACAGGTTCCTACGAGCAGTACTTC. Its translation is CASSPGTGSYEQYF.

The CDR3 DNA reads TGTGCCAGCAGCCAAGATGCACTAGCGGGAGAAGAGACCCAGTACTTC. The encoded protein is CASSQDALAGEETQYF. The genes are TRBV3-1 (or the pseudogene TRBV3-2) and TRBJ2-5; 11 bases are a match to TRBD2. V lost 0 bases, J lost 3 bases, and 3 bases stayed unmatched. Germline V lookup: CDR1 LGHDT, CDR2 YNNKEL (reference sequence). This CDR3 has 16 residues.

The chain uses TRBV28 and TRBJ1-6; TRBD1 aligns across 8 bases. This CDR3 has 14 residues. V lost 6 bases, J lost 5 bases, and 3 bases stayed unmatched. Germline-derived CDR1 and CDR2 are MDHEN and SYDVKM. CDR3 DNA sequence: TGTGCCAGCAGCCCGACAGGGGATAATTCACCCCTCCACTTT. Amino acid sequence: CASSPTGDNSPLHF. Full variable domain (outside the CDR3, taken from reference TRBV28 and TRBJ1-6): DVKVTQSSRYLVKRTGEKVFLECVQDMDHENMFWYRQDPGLGLRLIYFSYDVKMKEKGDIPEGYSVSREKKERFSLILESASTNQTSMYLCASSPTGDNSPLHFGNGTRLTVT.

The chain combines TRBV30 with TRBJ1-2; perhaps TRBD1 as D (5 bases). V gave up 0 bases and J gave up 4 bases, with 12 bases separating them. The V gene's germline CDR1 is GTSNPN and CDR2 SVGIG (reference sequence). The CDR3 extends over 14 amino acids. CDR3 sequence: CAWSVSTGVYGYTF. CDR3 in DNA: TGTGCCTGGAGTGTATCAACAGGCGTCTATGGCTACACCTTC.

V is TRBV5-6 and J is TRBJ2-2; the match to TRBD1 covers 7 bases. Trimming cost V 5 bases and J 3 bases; bases outside gene matches: 7. Germline V CDR1 and CDR2: SGHDT, YYEEEE. The CDR3 loop spans 15 amino acids. Written as DNA, the CDR3 is TGTGCCAGCAGATACGGACAGGTGGACACCGGGGAGCTGTTTTTT. It specifies CASRYGQVDTGELFF.

The chain joins TRBV11-2 to TRBJ2-5; 13 bases map to TRBD2. The V segment lost 4 bases and the J segment 3 bases; nucleotides outside the gene matches: 5. This CDR3 is built from 16 residues. CDR1 and CDR2 (germline): SGHAT, FQNNGV. The CDR3 is CASSSSGLAGKETQYF. Written as DNA, the CDR3 is TGTGCCAGCAGCTCCTCGGGACTAGCGGGAAAAGAGACCCAGTACTTC.

V and J are TRBV7-9 and TRBJ2-3, with a weak D call TRBD1 (6 bases). This CDR3 has 16 amino acids. Trimming removed 5 bases at V and 0 bases at J, with 15 bases between. The germline CDR1 and CDR2 sequences are SEHNR and FQNEAQ (reference sequence). The CDR3 coding sequence is TGTGCCAGCAGCCCTAGGACAGTGCAAAGCACAGATACGCAGTATTTT. Its translation is CASSPRTVQSTDTQYF.

The chain combines TRBV28 with TRBJ2-1, with TRBD2 as a possible D gene (6 bases). The germline V gene encodes CDR1 MDHEN and CDR2 SYDVKM. The V end was cut by 5 bases, the J end by 0 bases, with 14 bases between. CDR3 length equals 16 residues. The CDR3: CASSPIVGSSYNEQFF. The CDR3 coding sequence is TGTGCCAGCAGTCCCATTGTCGGGAGCTCCTACAATGAGCAGTTCTTC.

The chain links TRBV4-2 to TRBJ2-2; D is unclear. The germline CDR1 and CDR2 sequences are LGHNA and YNFKEQ. The CDR3 extends over 16 amino acids. The germline V and J ends were trimmed by 0 bases and 0 bases, with 8 bases remaining between them. The CDR3 here is CASSQDFPSNTGELFF. In DNA form, the CDR3 reads TGTGCCAGCAGCCAAGATTTCCCCTCGAACACCGGGGAGCTGTTTTTT.

The J gene is TRBJ2-2, the V gene TRBV19, with D tentatively TRBD1 (6 bases). Trimming left V 6 bases short and J 6 bases short, with 11 bases between. The CDR3 loop spans 13 amino acids. Germline V gene data show CDR1 as LNHDA and CDR2 as SQIVND (reference sequence). The CDR3 bases are TGTGCCAGTAGCAGGACAGCCGCCGGGGAGCTGTTTTTT. Its protein is CASSRTAAGELFF.

Here the CDR3 reads CASSQDSGTEAFF. The CDR3 nucleotides read TGTGCCAGCAGCCAAGATTCGGGGACTGAAGCTTTCTTT. The genes are TRBV3-1 (or the pseudogene TRBV3-2) and TRBJ1-1; D uncertain. Germline lookup yields CDR1 LGHDT and CDR2 YNNKEL (reference sequence). CDR3 length equals 13 residues. V lost 0 bases to trimming and J lost 5 bases, with 7 bases between them.

The chain has TRBV18 and TRBJ1-1; possible D gene TRBD1, 5 bases. V was cut by 2 bases and J by 6 bases, with 10 bases left in between. The CDR3 has 13 residues. Germline CDR1 and CDR2: KGHSH and LQKENI. For the CDR3, the DNA is TGTGCCAGCTCACCATTAGGGGATTCTGAAGCTTTCTTT. Its translation: CASSPLGDSEAFF.

The V and J genes are TRBV7-8 and TRBJ2-7; a weak D match, TRBD2 (6 bases). Germline V CDR1 and CDR2: SGHVS, FQNEAQ. This CDR3 spans 15 amino acids. Trimming removed 5 bases at V and 1 base at J, with 15 bases between. The CDR3 protein is CASSHELGSSYEQYF. As DNA, the CDR3 is TGTGCCAGCAGCCACGAACTCGGGAGTTCCTACGAGCAGTACTTC.

The chain recombines TRBV10-3 with TRBJ2-3, with 10 bases lining up with TRBD2. The trim removed 1 base at V and 1 base at J, leaving 2 bases unmatched. Germline CDR1 reads ENHRY; CDR2 reads SYGVKD. This CDR3 is 16 amino acids long. For the CDR3, the DNA is TGTGCCATCAGTGAGTTGACTAGCGGGCGCACAGATACGCAGTATTTT. Translated, it gives CAISELTSGRTDTQYF.

The genes are TRBV19 and TRBJ1-5, with D possibly being TRBD1 (5 bases). Germline values: CDR1 LNHDA, CDR2 SQIVND (reference sequence). The CDR3 runs 15 residues. Trimming shortened V by 3 bases and J by 2 bases, and 11 bases separated the two germline ends. Here the CDR3 DNA reads TGTGCCAGTAGTATTTGGCAGGGAGGCAATCAGCCCCAGCATTTT. Translation: CASSIWQGGNQPQHF.

This chain's CDR3 is CASSHRFGQFQETQYF. The CDR3 DNA follows: TGTGCCAGCAGCCATCGGTTCGGACAATTCCAAGAGACCCAGTACTTC. This chain links TRBV5-6 with TRBJ2-5; D is perhaps TRBD1 (5 bases). The ends were cut back, 4 bases at V and 1 base at J, with 17 bases in the middle. This CDR3 is built from 16 residues. Germline V CDR1 and CDR2: SGHDT, YYEEEE.

The rearrangement links TRBV10-3 to TRBJ2-1; TRBD2 matches 13 bases. CDR1 ENHRY and CDR2 SYGVKD come from the germline V gene. The CDR3 loop spans 16 amino acids. Germline trimming cut 7 bases from V and 8 bases from J; bases unmatched to any gene: 11. CDR3 DNA sequence: TGTGCCATCAAGCGGACTAGCGGGAGCTCAGAGGATGAGCAGTTCTTC. It codes for CAIKRTSGSSEDEQFF.

This CDR3 reads CASSTREGGRSSDTQYF. In DNA form, the CDR3 reads TGTGCCAGCAGCACCAGAGAGGGGGGCCGATCCTCAGATACGCAGTATTTT. V gene TRBV7-9 combines with J gene TRBJ2-3; D is possibly TRBD1 or TRBD2 (6 bases each). V lost 5 bases to trimming and J lost 4 bases, with 22 bases between them. The CDR3 length is 17 residues. Germline loops: CDR1 SEHNR, CDR2 FQNEAQ (reference sequence).

V usage is TRBV7-4 and J usage is TRBJ2-7; TRBD1 matches 10 bases. CDR3 length: 15 amino acids. The germline V gene has CDR1 SGHVT and CDR2 SQSDAQ. The junction had 13 bases not matched to a gene; V was cut back by 10 bases and J by 4 bases. Here the CDR3 DNA reads TGTGCCACCCCGTCTAAGGGACAGGGGTGGTACGAGCAGTACTTC. This sequence encodes CATPSKGQGWYEQYF. Variable domain in full (rest from reference TRBV7-4 and TRBJ2-7): GAGVSQSPRYKVAKRGRDVALRCDSISGHVTLYWYRQTLGQGSEVLTYSQSDAQRDKSGRPSGRFSAERPERSVSTLKIQRTEQGDSAVYLCATPSKGQGWYEQYFGPGTRLTVT.

The V gene is TRBV11-3, the J gene TRBJ1-1; a weak D match, TRBD1 (5 bases). The CDR3 runs 15 residues. The V end lost 6 bases, the J end lost 4 bases, and 18 bases lay between the germline ends. Per germline, CDR1 SGHNT and CDR2 YENEEA. The CDR3 sequence: CASSPGGYLSTEAFF. The CDR3 DNA reads as TGTGCCAGCAGTCCCGGGGGGTATTTGAGCACTGAAGCTTTCTTT.

J is TRBJ2-2 and V is TRBV18; weak D call: TRBD1 (6 bases). With 6 bases removed from V and 4 bases from J, the gap between germline ends came to 15 bases. The CDR3 sequence is 15 residues long. The V gene's germline CDR1 is KGHSH and CDR2 LQKENI. CDR3 in DNA: TGTGCCAGCTCCCCGACAGGTTCCCCCACCGGGGAGCTGTTTTTT. Translation gives CASSPTGSPTGELFF.

CDR3 sequence (DNA): TGTGCCAGTAGTCCTTCGTGGGACAGGGGCGAGGCACCCCTCCACTTT. Amino acid sequence: CASSPSWDRGEAPLHF. The chain joins TRBV19 to TRBJ1-6; 10 bases fit TRBD1. V shed 5 bases and J 11 bases; nucleotides not matched to a gene: 12. The CDR3 totals 16 residues. The germline gives CDR1 LNHDA, CDR2 SQIVND (reference sequence).

The V gene is TRBV4-1, the J gene TRBJ2-2; D perhaps matches TRBD1 (6 bases). Germline V CDR1 and CDR2: MGHRA, YSYEKL. The CDR3 consists of 15 residues. Trimming pared 7 bases from V and 2 bases from J, leaving 14 bases between. The CDR3 DNA sequence: TGCGCCAGCACCCCGTACAGGGAAAACACCGGGGAGCTGTTTTTT. This encodes CASTPYRENTGELFF.

This chain links TRBV24-1 with TRBJ1-5; 7 nucleotides agree with TRBD1. The CDR3 is made up of 15 amino acids. Germline loops: CDR1 KGHDR, CDR2 SFDVKD. V shed 7 bases and J 5 bases; nucleotides not matched to a gene: 10. The CDR3: CATSTRTGSYQPQHF. The CDR3 DNA reads TGTGCCACCAGCACCCGGACAGGTTCTTATCAGCCCCAGCATTTT.

This chain links TRBV30 with TRBJ1-6, with 9 bases fitting TRBD1. Germline CDR1 is GTSNPN and CDR2 is SVGIG (reference sequence). The CDR3 loop spans 15 amino acids. V gave up 5 bases and J gave up 0 bases; unmatched junction bases: 2. The DNA for the CDR3 is TGTGCCTGGGGACAGGGGAGCTCCTATAATTCACCCCTCCACTTT. It is translated as CAWGQGSSYNSPLHF.

The chain is built from TRBV30 and TRBJ1-4, with D unresolved. This CDR3 contains 14 residues. The germline V and J ends were trimmed by 3 bases and 4 bases, with 12 bases remaining between them. Per the germline V gene, CDR1 is GTSNPN and CDR2 is SVGIG (reference sequence). The DNA for the CDR3 is TGTGCCTGGAGGGATTTCGGGAATAATGAAAAACTGTTTTTT. Amino acids: CAWRDFGNNEKLFF.

This CDR3 reads CASSPPGRGQDGYTF. The CDR3 bases are TGTGCCAGCAGCCCCCCAGGCAGGGGGCAAGATGGCTACACCTTC. The rearrangement uses TRBV7-9 and TRBJ1-2, with 8 positions matching TRBD1. CDR3 length equals 15 residues. Germline V gene lookup returns CDR1 SEHNR and CDR2 FQNEAQ (reference sequence). The V gene end was trimmed by 5 bases and the J gene end by 6 bases; junction bases not matched to a gene: 11.